A selection of T cell receptor beta chains follows, all from one sample in a study of CD8 T cells in ankylosing spondylitis. TCRdb fed the 5' RACE reads into MiXCR, producing one record per CDR3 protein. Here the sample spans roughly 440,000 distinct CDR3 sequences, under 20% being singletons. Sequencing used blood, either unsorted or a sorted T cell fraction (not recorded which). The receptors were gathered from a male donor with ankylosing spondylitis. The CDR3 runs from the conserved cysteine through the conserved F or W. The D gene is left open where the match is weak. Some rows mark clone size as missing; the rest say once, few, many or name a class of expanded clone.

CASSLVAGGANGYTF TGTGCCAGCAGCTTAGTTGCCGGGGGGGCGAATGGCTACACCTTC few TRBV7-2 NA TRBJ1-2
CASSQDTRADYGYTF TGTGCCAGCAGCCAAGATACCAGGGCGGACTATGGCTACACCTTC few TRBV4-2 NA TRBJ1-2
CSVDFQGDGYTF TGCAGCGTTGACTTCCAGGGGGATGGCTACACCTTC NA TRBV29-1 TRBD1 TRBJ1-2
CASSLLGGEDSPLHF TGTGCCAGCAGCTTACTTGGAGGGGAGGACTCACCCCTCCACTTT few TRBV7-2 NA TRBJ1-6
CASSEGGSAQPQHF TGTGCCAGTAGTGAAGGGGGCAGCGCGCAGCCCCAGCATTTT NA TRBV19 TRBD1 TRBJ1-5
CSARDGRTGELFF TGCAGTGCTAGAGATGGGCGGACCGGGGAGCTGTTTTTT NA TRBV20-1 NA TRBJ2-2
CASSVGWADGYTF TGTGCCAGCAGCGTAGGATGGGCGGATGGCTACACCTTC NA TRBV9 NA TRBJ1-2
CASSQGGEQYF TGCGCCAGCAGCCAAGGGGGGGAGCAGTACTTC many TRBV3-1 NA TRBJ2-7
CASSPRFGRYQPQHF TGTGCCAGCAGTCCCCGGTTTGGACGGTATCAGCCCCAGCATTTT few TRBV12-3/TRBV12-4 NA TRBJ1-5
CASSQDTREYGEQFF TGTGCCAGCAGCCAAGATACGCGGGAGTACGGTGAGCAGTTCTTC few TRBV3-1 TRBD2 TRBJ2-1
CASSKQGPVISSPLHF TGTGCCAGCAGTAAACAGGGTCCGGTGATTTCTTCACCCCTCCACTTT few TRBV27 NA TRBJ1-6
CASSLGNRGPNTNTGELFF TGCGCCAGCAGCTTGGGTAACAGGGGGCCGAACACGAACACCGGGGAGCTGTTTTTT few TRBV5-1 TRBD1 TRBJ2-2
CASSFTPGRLDGYTF TGTGCCAGCAGCTTCACTCCGGGACGGCTTGATGGCTACACCTTC NA TRBV7-2 NA TRBJ1-2
CAISDPGSGRGAKNIQYF TGTGCCATCAGTGATCCGGGTAGCGGGAGGGGGGCCAAAAACATTCAGTACTTC few TRBV10-3 TRBD2 TRBJ2-4
CAISDAQGTDTQYF TGTGCCATCAGTGATGCCCAGGGCACAGATACGCAGTATTTT NA TRBV10-3 NA TRBJ2-3
CASSSDRGGTEAFF TGTGCCAGCAGCTCCGACAGGGGAGGCACTGAAGCTTTCTTT NA TRBV7-2 TRBD1 TRBJ1-1
CASSQGQALGYEQYF TGCGCCAGCAGCCAGGGACAGGCCCTAGGGTACGAGCAGTACTTC few TRBV4-3 TRBD1 TRBJ2-7
CSVEPSTGRYGYTF TGCAGCGTTGAACCTTCGACAGGGCGCTATGGCTACACCTTC NA TRBV29-1 TRBD1 TRBJ1-2
CASSETPSQPQHF TGTGCCAGCAGTGAAACGCCTAGCCAGCCCCAGCATTTT few TRBV6-1 NA TRBJ1-5
CASSLTHQGQETQYF TGTGCCAGCAGTCTGACTCACCAGGGTCAAGAGACCCAGTACTTC few TRBV6-5 NA TRBJ2-5
CASSYVGGYTF TGTGCCAGCAGTTACGTAGGTGGCTACACCTTC NA TRBV6-6 NA TRBJ1-2
CASSLAPGYTDTQYF TGTGCCAGCAGTTTAGCTCCAGGGTACACAGATACGCAGTATTTT NA TRBV12-3/TRBV12-4 NA TRBJ2-3
CASSLRGRGGSGAETQYF TGTGCCAGCAGCTTACGCGGGAGAGGAGGTTCCGGTGCAGAGACCCAGTACTTC NA TRBV7-2 TRBD2 TRBJ2-5
CSARDTSQGGGPYEQYF TGCAGTGCTAGAGACACATCACAAGGGGGGGGACCGTACGAGCAGTACTTC NA TRBV20-1 NA TRBJ2-7
CASSQLTPLGELFF TGCGCCAGCAGCCAACTTACCCCTTTGGGGGAGCTGTTTTTT NA TRBV4-3 NA TRBJ2-2
CASSPIPLSGANVLTF TGTGCCAGCAGCCCCATACCCCTCTCTGGGGCCAACGTCCTGACTTTC few TRBV7-3 NA TRBJ2-6
CASSLFSLAGVSYEQYF TGTGCCAGCAGTTTATTTTCTCTAGCGGGAGTTTCCTACGAGCAGTACTTC few TRBV28 TRBD2 TRBJ2-7
CASSLAGTKETQYF TGTGCCAGCAGCTTAGCGGGGACTAAAGAGACCCAGTACTTC many TRBV7-9 TRBD2 TRBJ2-5
CATSRGLDYGYTF TGTGCCACCAGCAGAGGACTAGACTATGGCTACACCTTC NA TRBV15 NA TRBJ1-2
CASSLLGAQPQHF TGTGCCAGCAGTTTGCTTGGTGCTCAGCCCCAGCATTTT NA TRBV12-3/TRBV12-4 NA TRBJ1-5